This record concerns one T cell receptor (beta chain) sequence. Its antigen is as yet unknown. PCR employed 60 Vbeta and 13 Jbeta primers. The repertoire was sequenced with immunoSEQ multiplex PCR; TCRdb's copy has only in-frame clones and lacks some. In the table there are some 170,000 clones, about four fifths of which are singletons. This sample is part of a study of cytomegalovirus exposure and HLA in healthy donors. The study, taken as a whole, reports: TCR beta V- and J-gene trimming, according to a later analysis, was linked to a missense DCLRE1C variant.

The V gene end was trimmed by 2 bases and the J gene end by 1 base; junction bases not matched to a gene: 9. This CDR3 has 18 amino acids. The germline CDR1 and CDR2 sequences are SEHNR and FQNEAQ (reference sequence). The sequence was collected from a woman under 30 in good health and CMV-seropositive. This chain connects TRBV7-9 to TRBJ2-2, with TRBD1 matching over 8 bases. The specimen sequenced was PBMCs. The DNA for the CDR3 is TGTGCCAGCAGCTTACTTTCTTCAGGACAGGGGAACACCGGGGAGCTGTTTTTT. It specifies CASSLLSSGQGNTGELFF. Combining the CDR3 with reference TRBV7-9 and TRBJ2-2 gives the whole variable domain DTGVSQNPRHKITKRGQNVTFRCDPISEHNRLYWYRQTLGQGPEFLTYFQNEAQLEKSRLLSDRFSAERPKGSFSTLEIQRTEQGDSAMYLCASSLLSSGQGNTGELFFGEGSRLTVL.